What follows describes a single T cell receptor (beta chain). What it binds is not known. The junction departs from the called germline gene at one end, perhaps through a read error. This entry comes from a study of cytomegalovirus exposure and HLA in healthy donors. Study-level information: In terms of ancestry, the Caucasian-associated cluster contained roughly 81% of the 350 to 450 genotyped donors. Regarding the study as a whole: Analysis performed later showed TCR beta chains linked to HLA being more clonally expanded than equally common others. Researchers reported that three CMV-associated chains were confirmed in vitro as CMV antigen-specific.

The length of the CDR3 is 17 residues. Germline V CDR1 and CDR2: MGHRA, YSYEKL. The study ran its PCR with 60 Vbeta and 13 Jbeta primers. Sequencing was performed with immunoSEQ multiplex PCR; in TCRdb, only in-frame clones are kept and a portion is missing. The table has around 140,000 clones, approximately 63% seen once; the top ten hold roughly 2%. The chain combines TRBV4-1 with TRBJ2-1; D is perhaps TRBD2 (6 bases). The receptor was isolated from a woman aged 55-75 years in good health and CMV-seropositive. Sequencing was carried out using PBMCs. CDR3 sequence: CASSEDWAGSGYNEQFF. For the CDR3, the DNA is TGCGCCAGCAGCGAAGATTGGGCGGGGAGCGGATACAATGAGCAGTTCTTC.